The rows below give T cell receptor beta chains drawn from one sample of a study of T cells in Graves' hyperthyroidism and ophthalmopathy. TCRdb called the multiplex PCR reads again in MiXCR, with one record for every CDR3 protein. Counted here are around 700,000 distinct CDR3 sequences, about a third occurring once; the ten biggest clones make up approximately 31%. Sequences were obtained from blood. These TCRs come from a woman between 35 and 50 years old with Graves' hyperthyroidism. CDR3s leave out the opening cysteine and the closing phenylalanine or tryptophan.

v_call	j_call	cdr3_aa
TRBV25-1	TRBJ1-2	ASSLIQPGPENGYT
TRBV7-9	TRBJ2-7	ASSSRGTGRSYEQY
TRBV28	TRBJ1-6	ASSSAGLGSNSPLH
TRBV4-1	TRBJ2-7	ASSQEGRGSYEQY
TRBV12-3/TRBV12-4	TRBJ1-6	ASSSSPGSPLH
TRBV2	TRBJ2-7	ASRISYEQY
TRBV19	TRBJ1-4	ASSIAAGNNEKLF
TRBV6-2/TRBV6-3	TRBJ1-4	ASSPSATNEKLF
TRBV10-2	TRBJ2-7	ASSPLVWVYEQY
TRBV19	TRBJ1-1	ASSIDRTGLSGAF
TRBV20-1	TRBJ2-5	SARDRLGWETQY
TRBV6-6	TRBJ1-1	ASSGSSEEAF
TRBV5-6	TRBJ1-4	ASSSTGETNEKLF
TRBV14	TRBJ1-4	ASSRARNEKLF
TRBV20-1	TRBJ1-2	SATTGVYGYT
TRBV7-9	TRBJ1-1	ASSLWEVAAF
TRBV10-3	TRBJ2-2	AITSVNTGELF
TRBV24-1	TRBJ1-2	ATSAETGSYT
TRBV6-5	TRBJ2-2	ASSEDSTGELF
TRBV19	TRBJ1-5	ASSYRGHQPQH
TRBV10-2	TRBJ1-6	ASSDWQGWTPLH
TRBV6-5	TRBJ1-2	ASSRDRNYGYT
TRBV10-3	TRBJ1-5	ATQGDTFNQPQH
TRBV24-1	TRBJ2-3	ATSDWAGSSTDTQY
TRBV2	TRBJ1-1	ASSVRLRGDTEAF
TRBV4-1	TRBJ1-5	ASSQAAGYVDSNQPQH
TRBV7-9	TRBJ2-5	ASSQDAYGPLVAQY
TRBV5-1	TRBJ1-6	ASSPEGAAGNSPLH
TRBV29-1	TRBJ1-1	SVGGQSPGNFAEAF
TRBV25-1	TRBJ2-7	ASSAEGQGSNYEQY
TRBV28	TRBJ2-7	ASSHQGRDEQY